This note documents a single T cell receptor beta chain sequence. Its recognized antigen is unknown. No base quality values were provided; no much bigger clone lies one nucleotide off. In the germline V gene (reference sequence), CDR1 corresponds to LNHDA and CDR2 to SQIVND. Trimming removed 11 bases from V and 1 base from J, leaving 12 bases between the germline ends. From the cysteine up to the phenylalanine, the CDR3 has a length of 13 residues. Just CDR3 DNA is preserved here, 39 bases in frame from base 1. The time point label corresponds to: baseline, week 1 (first vaccination visit). In the paper's terms, the treatment or condition label means: pre-vaccination baseline after standard-of-care therapy. All donors had newly diagnosed IDH1-mutant astrocytomas of WHO grade 3 or 4 that showed loss of nuclear ATRX. The samples were drawn from NOA16, a multicentre, single-arm, open-label phase I trial in Germany that tested a mutant IDH1 peptide vaccine in humans for the first time. For immunogenicity testing, the blood drawn at visit V03 was used as the baseline sample. The DNeasy Blood and Tissue Kit was used to extract genomic DNA from EDTA blood for TCRB sequencing.

The library was prepared using the immunoSEQ multiplex PCR assay. Rearranged TCR beta chain sequences were amplified with the hsTCRB Kit following the manufacturer's protocol. An Illumina MiSeq was used to sequence the TCRB libraries. The authors processed their data as follows. The proprietary platform of the kit vendor was used for demultiplexing, trimming and gene mapping. TCRdb mirrors the immuneACCESS table, restricted to in-frame sequences. Some clones are absent from its copies; in checked studies, under half trace to an unresolved V gene, and the reason for the others is unknown. The V and J calls and clone size were taken over from that table, and D and trimming were inferred from the DNA. The sample contains 60,000 to 75,000 clones, 79% of them found a single time. Of the sample, approximately 8.2% falls within the top ten clones. This specimen belongs to a study of a mutant IDH1 vaccine in newly diagnosed glioma (dated by TCRdb to about 2021). Context from the whole study: Of the approximately 30 treated patients, about 60% were male and approximately 40% were female, and the mean age was 40.4 years. Peripheral blood samples were drawn at six visits, namely V03 (baseline), V05, V07, V10, V12 and V13. For exploratory analyses, around 26 treated patients had longitudinal TCRB deep sequencing done wherever samples were available. Before enrollment, patients had received standard therapy of radiotherapy alone, temozolomide alone, or radiochemotherapy with temozolomide; most received the combination.

Points the paper makes about the study in general: Pseudoprogression seemed to be unrelated to changes in the top peripheral T cell clonotypes found by TCRB sequencing. The authors noted that analyses of patient blood samples could not be reproduced because of sample limitations. Immune responses induced by the vaccine were seen in about 93% of patients across multiple MHC alleles. Selection of PBMC samples for TCRB deep sequencing was based on availability.

The rearrangement joined TRBV19 to TRBJ2-1, and perhaps TRBD1 as D gene, on 6 matching bases. Sample: PBMCs, taken from a glioma patient treated with radiotherapy, temozolomide or both. This receptor was taken from a man between 50 and 59 years old with glioma. The CDR3 has the sequence CAARDTSYNEQFF. At the DNA level, the sequence is TGTGCCGCCCGGGACACTTCCTACAATGAGCAGTTCTTC.